A selection of T cell receptor beta chains follows, all from one sample in a study of blood T cell repertoires in COVID-19. Sequencing was performed with immunoSEQ multiplex PCR; in TCRdb, only in-frame clones are kept and a portion is missing. The sample yields around 170,000 clones, around 82% seen once. Sequencing was done on a sample of peripheral blood. The receptors were sampled from a man in his late teens or twenties with active or convalescent COVID-19. The CDR3 runs from the conserved cysteine through the conserved F or W. D genes are given only for firm matches. Part of the rows lack a size; the others show once, few, many or a class for expanded clones.

clone size	V gene	J gene	D gene	CDR3 DNA	CDR3 protein
NA	TRBV6-5	TRBJ2-7	NA	TGTGCCAGCAGTTACGACGGGTACGAGCAGTACTTC	CASSYDGYEQYF
NA	TRBV29-1	TRBJ1-3	NA	TGCAGCGTTGGGTCAACAGGGTCTGGAAACACCATATATTTT	CSVGSTGSGNTIYF
NA	TRBV25-1	TRBJ2-1	NA	TGTGCCAGCAGTGAATGGAGGCGGGGCCCAAAGGATGAGCAGTTCTTC	CASSEWRRGPKDEQFF
NA	TRBV7-6	TRBJ2-7	NA	TGTGCCAGCAGCTTAGTTCTGTCCAGTCCCTTAAGCGAGCAGTACTTC	CASSLVLSSPLSEQYF
NA	TRBV19	TRBJ1-1	NA	TGTGCCAGTAGTCGGCGGCGGGGCATGAACACTGAAGCTTTCTTT	CASSRRRGMNTEAFF
NA	TRBV6-5	TRBJ1-1	NA	TGTGCCAGCAGCGTATATTTCGACCCGGGGTCAGAAGCTTTCTTT	CASSVYFDPGSEAFF
few	TRBV7-9	TRBJ2-5	NA	TGTGCCAGCAGCCTCAGACAGGACCAAGAGACCCAGTACTTC	CASSLRQDQETQYF
NA	TRBV18	TRBJ2-3	TRBD1	TGTGCCAGCTCACCGAGGACAGGGAAGGGCACAGATACGCAGTATTTT	CASSPRTGKGTDTQYF
NA	TRBV29-1	TRBJ2-1	TRBD1	TGCAGCGTTGGGGACAGGGGTTATAGCAATGAGCAGTTCTTC	CSVGDRGYSNEQFF
NA	TRBV18	TRBJ2-7	NA	TGTGCCAGCTCACCGGACAGTAAGATGGGCTACGAGCAGTACTTC	CASSPDSKMGYEQYF
NA	TRBV19	TRBJ1-1	NA	TGTGCCAGTAGCACCGGGACAAGGAACACTGAAGCTTTCTTT	CASSTGTRNTEAFF
NA	TRBV14	TRBJ1-1	NA	TGTGCCAGCAGCCCGTTACCCGAACGACAGCACCGGGGGTTGAACACTGAAGCTTTCTTT	CASSPLPERQHRGLNTEAFF
NA	TRBV7-2	TRBJ2-7	NA	TGTGCCAGCAGCTTACGACAGCATTCAGTCCCCTACGAGCAGTACTTC	CASSLRQHSVPYEQYF
NA	TRBV20-1	TRBJ2-7	NA	TGCAGTGCTAGGACGACTTACGAGCAGTACTTC	CSARTTYEQYF
few	TRBV4-2	TRBJ1-2	NA	TGTGCCAGCAGCCAAGCCAAGTCGGTTAACTATGGCTACACCTTC	CASSQAKSVNYGYTF
NA	TRBV5-1	TRBJ1-1	TRBD1	TGCGCCAGCAGCAAATCCGGGACAGGGGTGGCCGGGAACACTGAAGCTTTCTTT	CASSKSGTGVAGNTEAFF
NA	TRBV19	TRBJ1-1	NA	TGTGCCAGTAGTATAAGCGGGACCGGGGAAGCTTTCTTT	CASSISGTGEAFF
NA	TRBV27	TRBJ2-1	NA	TGTGCCAGCAGTTTATCGAACCCAGTGTTCAATGAGCAGTTCTTC	CASSLSNPVFNEQFF
NA	TRBV7-2	TRBJ2-7	TRBD1	TGTGCCAGCAGCCTAGGACAGGGTTATTCCTACGAGCAGTACTTC	CASSLGQGYSYEQYF
NA	TRBV30	TRBJ1-2	NA	TGTGCCTGGTCAGGGCCCTCCATGTCTAACTATGGCTACACCTTC	CAWSGPSMSNYGYTF
NA	TRBV7-2	TRBJ2-7	TRBD1	TGTGCCAGCAGCACCCGGACAGGGGCGAACTACGAGCAGTACTTC	CASSTRTGANYEQYF
NA	TRBV7-2	TRBJ1-1	TRBD1	TGTGCCAGCAGCTTAGGAGCCGGGACAGGGCGACCTTTCTTT	CASSLGAGTGRPFF
many	TRBV27	TRBJ1-4	TRBD1	TGTGCCAGCAGTTTACAGGGGGCTAATGAAAAACTGTTTTTT	CASSLQGANEKLFF
NA	TRBV29-1	TRBJ1-2	NA	TGCAGCGTTGTGTCAGGGCCATATGGCTACACCTTC	CSVVSGPYGYTF
NA	TRBV5-6	TRBJ1-6	NA	TGTGCCAGCAGCTTGGACACACCGTCACCCCTCCACTTT	CASSLDTPSPLHF
NA	TRBV11-2	TRBJ2-2	NA	TGTGCCAGCAGCCATGGAGGGGAGAACACCGGGGAGCTGTTTTTT	CASSHGGENTGELFF
once	TRBV9	TRBJ2-1	TRBD2	TGTGCCAGCAGCTCGCTCGGCTCTAGCGGGGGGGCGGGTGAGCAGTTCTTC	CASSSLGSSGGAGEQFF
NA	TRBV11-2	TRBJ2-7	TRBD1	TGTGCCAGCAGCCCAGGGACAGGGGGGATCTCCTACGAGCAGTACTTC	CASSPGTGGISYEQYF
NA	TRBV4-3	TRBJ2-2	TRBD2	TGCGCCAGCAGCCCGGGACTAGCTGTGACCGGGGAGCTGTTTTTT	CASSPGLAVTGELFF
NA	TRBV11-2	TRBJ1-1	NA	TGTGCCAGCAGCAAGGGCGCGCCGGGGACTGAAGCTTTCTTT	CASSKGAPGTEAFF
NA	TRBV5-5	TRBJ2-1	NA	TGTGCCAGCAGCCCTACGAGGCTAGCGAACAATGAGCAGTTCTTC	CASSPTRLANNEQFF
NA	TRBV7-9	TRBJ1-1	TRBD1	TGTGCCAGCAGCGAGGGACAGGGGGCGGGCACTGAAGCTTTCTTT	CASSEGQGAGTEAFF
few	TRBV5-4	TRBJ2-5	TRBD2	TGTGCCAGCAGCTTGGCGGGGTCCAGGGCGGGGGGCCGGGAGACCCAGTACTTC	CASSLAGSRAGGRETQYF
few	TRBV28	TRBJ1-1	TRBD1	TGTGCCAGCAGCCGGCCTGGACAGGCTAACACTGAAGCTTTCTTT	CASSRPGQANTEAFF
NA	TRBV19	TRBJ2-7	TRBD2	TGTGCCACCACTCCGGGACTAGCGTTCCACGAGCAGTACTTC	CATTPGLAFHEQYF
once	TRBV19	TRBJ2-1	TRBD1	TGTGCCAGTACCAGATTTGACAGGGGGCGATTAGATGAGCAGTTCTTC	CASTRFDRGRLDEQFF
few	TRBV6-1	TRBJ2-1	TRBD2	TGTGCCAGCAGTGAACCGTCCTTATTGGGACTAGCAGATGAGCAGTTCTTC	CASSEPSLLGLADEQFF
NA	TRBV19	TRBJ1-5	TRBD1	TGTGCCAGTAGTCCCACAGGGGCCTATCAGCCCCAGCATTTT	CASSPTGAYQPQHF
NA	TRBV7-9	TRBJ2-3	TRBD1	TGTGCCAGCAGCACGAGACAGGGTAGTTTTACAGATACGCAGTATTTT	CASSTRQGSFTDTQYF
NA	TRBV12-5	TRBJ2-7	TRBD2	TGTGCTAGTGCTGGAAGGCCGGGACTAGCGGACATAATCTCCTACGAGCAGTACTTC	CASAGRPGLADIISYEQYF
NA	TRBV5-1	TRBJ1-1	NA	TGCGCCAGCAGGGCGGATGTGAACACTGAAGCTTTCTTT	CASRADVNTEAFF
NA	TRBV5-4	TRBJ2-5	TRBD1	TGTACCAGCAGCGTACAGGGGACCCAAGAGACCCAGTACTTC	CTSSVQGTQETQYF
NA	TRBV6-5	TRBJ2-5	NA	TGTGCCAGCGAGGCGTCGGGAGTAGAGACCCAGTACTTC	CASEASGVETQYF
NA	TRBV7-2	TRBJ2-2	NA	TGTGCCAGCAGCTTTCAGATAGCGTCCGGGGAGCTGTTTTTT	CASSFQIASGELFF
NA	TRBV3-1/TRBV3-2	TRBJ2-5	TRBD2	TGTGCCAGCAGCCATAGCGGGGGGTACCAAGAGACCCAGTACTTC	CASSHSGGYQETQYF
NA	TRBV7-3	TRBJ2-7	TRBD2	TGTGCCAGCAGCTTAGGACTAGCGGGAGGAAAAAACGAGCAGTACTTC	CASSLGLAGGKNEQYF